This T cell receptor (beta chain) was profiled in a study of beta chain features in type 1 diabetes. The wider study: What patients shared with healthy donors was a similar profile of age, gender and cell yields. In all, 107,917,701 sorted cells from all samples were analyzed.

CDR1 is SGHTA and CDR2 is FQGNSA in the germline V gene. This CDR3 is built from 14 residues. Trimming cost V 8 bases and J 4 bases; bases outside gene matches: 4. Findings and limits, study-wide: Sequencing from cDNA could over-represent high-TCR-expressing cells. Whether TCRB rearrangement is influenced by HLA type went unresolved here.

There are a few counts of this clone. Its target is unknown. The entirety of the isolated RNA underwent reverse transcription, so expressed TCRB transcripts were sequenced. Assay used: immunoSEQ multiplex PCR; TCRdb lists only in-frame clones, some missing. The table has about 140,000 clones, roughly 10% seen once. The material sequenced was central memory CD4+ T cells from blood. V and J are TRBV7-2 and TRBJ2-1, with 11 positions matching TRBD1. This receptor was obtained from a woman between 35 and 50 years old in good health. The DNA of the CDR3 is TGTGCCAGCCAGGACAGGGGGCTGTACAATGAGCAGTTCTTC. This sequence encodes CASQDRGLYNEQFF.